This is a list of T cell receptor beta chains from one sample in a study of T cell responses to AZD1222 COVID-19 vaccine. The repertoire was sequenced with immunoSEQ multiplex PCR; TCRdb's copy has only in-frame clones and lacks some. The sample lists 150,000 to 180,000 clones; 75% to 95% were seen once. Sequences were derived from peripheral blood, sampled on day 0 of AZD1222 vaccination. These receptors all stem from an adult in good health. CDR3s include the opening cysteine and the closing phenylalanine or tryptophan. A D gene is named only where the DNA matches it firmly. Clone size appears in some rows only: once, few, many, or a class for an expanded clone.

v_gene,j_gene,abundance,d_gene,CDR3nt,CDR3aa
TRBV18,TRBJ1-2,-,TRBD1,TGTGCCAGCTCATCCGGGACAGGAGGCTATGGCTACACCTTC,CASSSGTGGYGYTF
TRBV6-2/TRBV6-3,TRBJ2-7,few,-,TGTGCCAGCATCCCGGACGGGGGATTCTACGAGCAGTACTTC,CASIPDGGFYEQYF
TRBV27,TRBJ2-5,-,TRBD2,TGTGCCAGCAGCCACCCAAAAAAGACTAGCGGGCCTCAAGAGACCCAGTACTTC,CASSHPKKTSGPQETQYF
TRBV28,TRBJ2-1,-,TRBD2,TGTGCCAGCAGTTTATATGCGCGGGAGTCCGGTAACAATGAGCAGTTCTTC,CASSLYARESGNNEQFF
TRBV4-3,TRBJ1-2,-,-,TGCGCCAGCAGCCAAGAGCGTGAACGGTATGGCTACACCTTC,CASSQERERYGYTF
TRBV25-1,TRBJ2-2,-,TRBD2,TGTGCCAGCAGTGGTCTTACTAGCGGGAGGGCCGGGGAGCTGTTTTTT,CASSGLTSGRAGELFF
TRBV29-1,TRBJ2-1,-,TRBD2,TGCAGCGTTGAGGTCCCTAGCGGGAGAACTAATGAGCAGTTCTTC,CSVEVPSGRTNEQFF
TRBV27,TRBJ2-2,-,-,TGTGCCAGCAGTTTTAGGGGGGTGAACACCGGGGAGCTGTTTTTT,CASSFRGVNTGELFF
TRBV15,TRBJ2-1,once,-,TGTGCCACCAGCAGAGAGAGGGGGGGAGTGCAGTTCTTC,CATSRERGGVQFF
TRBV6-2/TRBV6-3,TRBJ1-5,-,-,TGTGCCAGCAGTCTAAGTGACCAGCCCCAGCATTTT,CASSLSDQPQHF
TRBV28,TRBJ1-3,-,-,TGTGCCAGCAGTTCTAGGAGGGCCTCTGGAAACACCATATATTTT,CASSSRRASGNTIYF
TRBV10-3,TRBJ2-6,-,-,TGTGCCATCAGTGAGATTGGACCCATGAGCTCTGGGGCCAACGTCCTGACTTTC,CAISEIGPMSSGANVLTF
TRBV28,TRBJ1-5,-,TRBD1,TGTGCCAGCAGCCGGACAGGGAGAAGCAATCAGCCCCAGCATTTT,CASSRTGRSNQPQHF
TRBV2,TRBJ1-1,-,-,TGTGCCAGCAGTGAATTGGGTGGGACTGAAGCTTTCTTT,CASSELGGTEAFF
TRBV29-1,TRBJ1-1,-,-,TGCAGCGTTGACACTTTGAACACTGAAGCTTTCTTT,CSVDTLNTEAFF
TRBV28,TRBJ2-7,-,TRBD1,TGTGCCAGCAGGAGGGACAGCTCCTACGAGCAGTACTTC,CASRRDSSYEQYF
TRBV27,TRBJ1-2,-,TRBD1,TGTGCCAGCAGACCCGGGCAGGGGGCCGGCTACACCTTC,CASRPGQGAGYTF
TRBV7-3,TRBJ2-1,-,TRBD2,TGTGCCAGCAGCTTAAGCCCCGGGACTAGCGGGACTGAGCAATTCTTC,CASSLSPGTSGTEQFF
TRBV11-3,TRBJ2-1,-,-,TGTGCCAGCAGCTTAAATAGCGGTCCTTGGGGTGAGCAGTTCTTC,CASSLNSGPWGEQFF